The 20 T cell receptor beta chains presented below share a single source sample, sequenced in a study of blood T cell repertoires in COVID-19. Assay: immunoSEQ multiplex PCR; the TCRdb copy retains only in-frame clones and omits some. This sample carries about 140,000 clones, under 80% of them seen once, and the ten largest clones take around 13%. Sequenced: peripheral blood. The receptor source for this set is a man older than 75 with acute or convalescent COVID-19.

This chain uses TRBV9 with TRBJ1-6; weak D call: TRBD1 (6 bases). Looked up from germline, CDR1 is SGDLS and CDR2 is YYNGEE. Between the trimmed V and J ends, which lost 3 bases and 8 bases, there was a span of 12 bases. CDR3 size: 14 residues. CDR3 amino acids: CASSGGQPHSPLHF. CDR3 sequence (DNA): TGTGCCAGCAGCGGAGGACAGCCGCATTCACCCCTCCACTTT.

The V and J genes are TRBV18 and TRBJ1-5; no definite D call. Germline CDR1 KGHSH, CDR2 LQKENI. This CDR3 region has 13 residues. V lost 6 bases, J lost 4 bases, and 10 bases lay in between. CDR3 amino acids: CASSPEANQPQHF. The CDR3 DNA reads TGTGCCAGCTCCCCCGAGGCGAATCAGCCCCAGCATTTT. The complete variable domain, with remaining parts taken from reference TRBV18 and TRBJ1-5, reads NAGVMQNPRHLVRRRGQEARLRCSPMKGHSHVYWYRQLPEEGLKFMVYLQKENIIDESGMPKERFSAEFPKEGPSILRIQQVVRGDSAAYFCASSPEANQPQHFGDGTRLSIL.

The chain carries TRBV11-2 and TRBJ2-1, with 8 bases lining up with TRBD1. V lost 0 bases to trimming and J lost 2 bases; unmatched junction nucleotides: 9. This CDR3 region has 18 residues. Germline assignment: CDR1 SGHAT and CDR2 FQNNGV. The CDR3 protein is CASSLDPLVTGAYNEQFF. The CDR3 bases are TGTGCCAGCAGCTTAGATCCCCTGGTGACAGGGGCCTACAATGAGCAGTTCTTC.

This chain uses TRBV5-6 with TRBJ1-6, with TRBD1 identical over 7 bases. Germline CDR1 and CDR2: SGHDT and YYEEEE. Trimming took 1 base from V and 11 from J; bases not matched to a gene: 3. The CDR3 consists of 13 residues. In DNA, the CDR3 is TGTGCCAGCAGCTTGACAGGGGCGACACCCCTCCACTTT. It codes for CASSLTGATPLHF.

CDR3 in amino acids: CASNLGQNYGYTF. The CDR3, as DNA: TGTGCCAGCAACCTCGGACAGAACTATGGCTACACCTTC. V usage is TRBV7-9 and J usage is TRBJ1-2; D is possibly TRBD1 (6 bases). The CDR3 contains 13 residues. Germline V gives CDR1 SEHNR, CDR2 FQNEAQ (reference sequence). Trimming removed 7 bases at V and 2 bases at J, with 11 bases between.

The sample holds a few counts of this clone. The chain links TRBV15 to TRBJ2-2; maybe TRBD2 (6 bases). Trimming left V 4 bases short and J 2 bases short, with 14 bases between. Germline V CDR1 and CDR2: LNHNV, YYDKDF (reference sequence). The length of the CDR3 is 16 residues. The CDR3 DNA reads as TGTGCCACCAGCACCTCGGGACTCCTTAACACCGGGGAGCTGTTTTTT. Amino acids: CATSTSGLLNTGELFF.

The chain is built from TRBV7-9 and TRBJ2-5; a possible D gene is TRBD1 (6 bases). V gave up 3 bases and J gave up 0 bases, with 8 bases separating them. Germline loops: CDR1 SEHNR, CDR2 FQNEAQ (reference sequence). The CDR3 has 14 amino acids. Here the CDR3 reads CASSFGDNQETQYF. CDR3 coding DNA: TGTGCCAGCAGCTTCGGGGACAACCAAGAGACCCAGTACTTC.

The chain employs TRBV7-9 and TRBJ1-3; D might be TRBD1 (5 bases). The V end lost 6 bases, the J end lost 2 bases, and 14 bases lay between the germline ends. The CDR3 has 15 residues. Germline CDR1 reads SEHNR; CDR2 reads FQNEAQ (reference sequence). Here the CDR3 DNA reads TGTGCCAGCAGGGAACCCGACAGTACTGGAAACACCATATATTTT. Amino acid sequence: CASREPDSTGNTIYF.

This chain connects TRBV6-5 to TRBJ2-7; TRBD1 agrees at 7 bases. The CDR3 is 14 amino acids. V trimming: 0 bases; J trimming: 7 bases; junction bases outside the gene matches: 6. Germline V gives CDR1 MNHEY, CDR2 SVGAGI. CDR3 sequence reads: CASSYSRGLGEQYF. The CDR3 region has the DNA TGTGCCAGCAGTTACTCGAGGGGGCTTGGAGAGCAGTACTTC.

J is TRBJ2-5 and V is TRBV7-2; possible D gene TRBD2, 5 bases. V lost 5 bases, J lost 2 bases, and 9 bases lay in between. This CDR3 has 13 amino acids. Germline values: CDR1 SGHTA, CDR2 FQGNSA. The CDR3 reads CASSVRDQETQYF. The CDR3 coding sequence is TGTGCCAGCAGCGTCCGGGATCAAGAGACCCAGTACTTC.

CDR3 protein: CASSAGTSGATDTQYF. CDR3 DNA: TGTGCCAGCAGCGCCGGGACTAGCGGGGCTACAGATACGCAGTATTTT. V gene TRBV9 combines with J gene TRBJ2-3, with 13 nucleotides matching TRBD2. The CDR3 totals 16 residues. V was pared by 3 bases and J by 3 bases, with 4 bases of the junction left unmatched. CDR1 and CDR2 (germline): SGDLS, YYNGEE.

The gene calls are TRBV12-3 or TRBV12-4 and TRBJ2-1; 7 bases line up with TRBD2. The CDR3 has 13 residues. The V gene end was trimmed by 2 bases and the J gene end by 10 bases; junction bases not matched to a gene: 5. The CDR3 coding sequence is TGTGCCAGCAGTTTAATTCGGGGGGACGAGCAGTTCTTC. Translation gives CASSLIRGDEQFF.

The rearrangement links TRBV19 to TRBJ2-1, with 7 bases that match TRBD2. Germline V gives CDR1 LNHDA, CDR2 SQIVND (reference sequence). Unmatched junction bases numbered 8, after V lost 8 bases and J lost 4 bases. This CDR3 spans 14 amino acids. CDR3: CASFGSGVYNEQFF. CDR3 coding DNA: TGTGCCAGTTTTGGAAGCGGGGTTTACAATGAGCAGTTCTTC.

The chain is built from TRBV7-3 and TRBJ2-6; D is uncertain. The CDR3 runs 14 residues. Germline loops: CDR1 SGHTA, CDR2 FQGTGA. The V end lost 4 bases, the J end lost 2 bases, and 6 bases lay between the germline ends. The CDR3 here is CASSSDAGANVLTF. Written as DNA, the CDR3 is TGTGCCAGCAGCTCAGATGCTGGGGCCAACGTCCTGACTTTC.

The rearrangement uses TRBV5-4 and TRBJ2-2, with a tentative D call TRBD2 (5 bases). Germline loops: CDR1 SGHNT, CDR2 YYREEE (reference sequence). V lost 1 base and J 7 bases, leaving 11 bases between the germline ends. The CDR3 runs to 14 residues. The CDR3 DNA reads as TGTGCCAGCAGCTTGCTCGGGGATGTCGGGGAGCTGTTTTTT. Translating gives CASSLLGDVGELFF.

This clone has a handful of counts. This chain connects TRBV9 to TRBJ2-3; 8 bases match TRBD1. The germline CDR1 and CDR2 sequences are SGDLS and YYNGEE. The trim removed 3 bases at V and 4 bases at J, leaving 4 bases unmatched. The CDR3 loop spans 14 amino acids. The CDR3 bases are TGTGCCAGCAGCGGACAGGGGTTCTCAGATACGCAGTATTTT. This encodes CASSGQGFSDTQYF.

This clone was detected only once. The CDR3 region is CASSLPQGAGETQYF. The CDR3 bases are TGTGCCAGCAGCTTACCCCAGGGGGCTGGGGAGACCCAGTACTTC. The J gene is TRBJ2-5, the V gene TRBV7-9; 8 bases align to TRBD1. CDR1 and CDR2 from the germline V gene are SEHNR and FQNEAQ (reference sequence). With 2 bases clipped from V and 5 bases from J, the junction kept 7 bases outside the gene matches. The CDR3 extends over 15 amino acids.

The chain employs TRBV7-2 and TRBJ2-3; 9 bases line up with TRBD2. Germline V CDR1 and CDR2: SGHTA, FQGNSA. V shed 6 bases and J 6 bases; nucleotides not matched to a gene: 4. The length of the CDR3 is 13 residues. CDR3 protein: CASRYAGGDTQYF. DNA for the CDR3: TGTGCCAGCAGATACGCGGGGGGGGATACGCAGTATTTT.

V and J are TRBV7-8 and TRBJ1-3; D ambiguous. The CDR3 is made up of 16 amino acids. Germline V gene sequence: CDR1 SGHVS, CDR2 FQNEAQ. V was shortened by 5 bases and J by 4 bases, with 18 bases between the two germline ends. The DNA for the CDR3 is TGTGCCAGCAGCCAGAGACTCGGGAGGTCCGGAAACACCATATATTTT. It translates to CASSQRLGRSGNTIYF.

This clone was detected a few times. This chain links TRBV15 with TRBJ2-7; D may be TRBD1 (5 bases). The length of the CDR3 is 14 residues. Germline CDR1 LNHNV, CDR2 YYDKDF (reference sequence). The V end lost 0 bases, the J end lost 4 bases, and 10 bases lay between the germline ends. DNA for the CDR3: TGTGCCACCAGCAGAGATCGGCAGGGTTACGAGCAGTACTTC. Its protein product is CATSRDRQGYEQYF.